This TCR beta chain was observed in a study of T cell responses to AZD1222 COVID-19 vaccine. Repertoires were generated with immunoSEQ multiplex PCR, while TCRdb's copy carries only in-frame clones and drops some. This repertoire shows about 77,000 clones, approximately 92% found once; its top ten account for around 5.1%. Deletions cut 4 bases from V and 3 bases from J, with 5 bases between. CDR3 length: 12 amino acids. Germline V gene data show CDR1 as SGHKS and CDR2 as YYEKEE (reference sequence). The clonotype originates from an adult who received the AZD1222 COVID-19 vaccine. The sample was peripheral blood, taken 28 days after the second AZD1222 dose. The genes are TRBV5-5 and TRBJ2-1; possibly TRBD2 for D (5 bases). The CDR3 is CASSRDYNEQFF. CDR3 nucleotide sequence: TGTGCCAGCAGCCGGGACTACAATGAGCAGTTCTTC.